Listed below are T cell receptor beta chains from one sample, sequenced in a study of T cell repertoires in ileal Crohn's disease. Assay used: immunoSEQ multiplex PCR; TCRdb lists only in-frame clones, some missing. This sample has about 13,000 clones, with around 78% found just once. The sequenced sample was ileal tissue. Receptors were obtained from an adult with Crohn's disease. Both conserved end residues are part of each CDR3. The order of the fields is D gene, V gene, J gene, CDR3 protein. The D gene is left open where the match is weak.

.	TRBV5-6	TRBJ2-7	CASSLFSDRFSYEQYF
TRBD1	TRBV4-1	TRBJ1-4	CASSLGQTNEKLFF
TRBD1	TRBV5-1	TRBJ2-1	CASSPGGTGGWSSYNEQFF
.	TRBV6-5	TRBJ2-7	CASSYSPFLEQYF
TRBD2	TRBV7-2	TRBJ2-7	CASRGTGGGYEQYF
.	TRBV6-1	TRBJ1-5	CASSMGHVSNQPQHF
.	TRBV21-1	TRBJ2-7	CASSTNLGTGFYEQYF
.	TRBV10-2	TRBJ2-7	CATRDSGAYEQYF
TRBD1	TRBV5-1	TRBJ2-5	CASSPTARQGIYQETQYF
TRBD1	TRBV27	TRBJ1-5	CASSTFSGQGLAWQPQHF
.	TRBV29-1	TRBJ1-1	CSVGGRDTEAFF
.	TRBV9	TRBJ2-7	CASSAADSGSYEQYF
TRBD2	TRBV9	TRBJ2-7	CASSVGLAGDEQYF